This T cell receptor beta chain originates from a study of human T cells and chemical hapten exposure. In the study overall: Minor volume differences among pooled libraries chiefly drove per-sample TCR yield variation.

Each CDR3 protein gets one entry after TCRdb re-called the RACE reads with MiXCR. Of 100,000 to 150,000 distinct CDR3 sequences detected, around 15% appear once; the ten largest clones hold around 0.99%. Noted time point: patch test 1, 2 weeks after DPC sensitization. Treatment: therapeutic diphenylcyclopropenone sensitization with weekly scalp DPC. The sample consisted of whole blood, taken in connection with sensitization to the hapten diphenylcyclopropenone (DPC). This TCR came from a young man with alopecia areata. Some clones in this sample may be carry-over from other donors' samples.

CDR3 residues: CASGPLLPGADTQYF. The CDR3 DNA sequence: TGTGCCAGCGGCCCGCTCTTGCCAGGCGCAGATACGCAGTATTTT. The chain links TRBV28 to TRBJ2-3; D ambiguous. Germline CDR1 MDHEN, CDR2 SYDVKM. The CDR3 totals 15 residues. The ends were cut back, 8 bases at V and 4 bases at J, with 19 bases in the middle.